This TCR beta chain was sequenced in a study of cytomegalovirus exposure and HLA in healthy donors (dated by TCRdb to about 2017). Regarding the study in general: According to an earlier analysis of 587 of the donors, about 190 million T cells yielded 90 million to 140 million unique TCR beta sequences and 276 Gb of sequence data. Alongside the repertoire data, information on donor age, sex, ethnicity and CMV serostatus was compiled. The aim of the study was to test whether cataloging public T cell receptors could identify signatures of past pathogen exposure. Of the roughly 400 genotyped donors, over 65% fell in the genetic ancestry cluster associated with self-reported Caucasian donors. In an earlier analysis of roughly 600 of the donors, high-throughput TCR beta sequencing was used to judge whether each TCR beta V gene segment behaved as functional or pseudogenic. To study patterns of TCR occurrence, a later analysis re-analyzed previously published TCR beta repertoires from around 670 donors and added high-resolution HLA genotyping. All discovery cohort repertoires had been generated using a single sequencing platform. HLA typing covered class I and class II loci at four-digit resolution. Rather than using new phenotypic data, the later analysis identified candidate immune exposures from TCR beta sequences and from how often those sequences occurred across donors. To predict cytomegalovirus infection status, the study brought together high-throughput TCR immunosequencing, statistical association of individual TCRs with disease status, and machine learning. Typing coverage differed by locus: A, B, C, DRB1 and DQB1 were typed in roughly 620-630 donors, DQA1 in roughly 500, DPA1 in around 610, and DPB1 in approximately 450. Across under 500 genotyped donors of the cohort, an average of approximately 220,000 unique TCR beta nucleotide sequences per donor were sequenced, and roughly a sixth of those sequences were non-productive. Several DR-DQ haplotypes were treated as single units for association and clustering because of strong linkage in the cohort. The study used immunosequencing to profile the T cell repertoires of around 600 subjects and linked those repertoires to cytomegalovirus serostatus. An early release covering roughly 600 HLA-typed donors comprised approximately 300 gigabases of sequencing data and roughly 86 million unique TCR sequences. Along with the roughly 700-subject first cohort, a separate validation cohort of over a hundred different subjects was used. In a later genetic analysis, genome-wide SNP genotypes for about three fifths of the 666 donors were used, and that subset was treated as a discovery cohort.

Concerning this clone: There is no known antigen for this receptor. No base quality values were provided; no much bigger clone lies one nucleotide off.

The junction carries 9 bases between V and J, which are trimmed by 5 bases and 0 bases respectively. CDR3 length: 13 amino acids, cysteine to phenylalanine. The DNA shown is the 39-base CDR3, in frame from base 1. For CDR1 and CDR2, the germline V gene lists SGHRS and YFSETQ. The cohort consisted of some 730 healthy bone marrow donors. All cohort members were sampled while nominally healthy, although unrecorded immune exposures were likely present. Of the 650 to 750 cohort members, about 280 had positive CMV serostatus and 352 had negative CMV serostatus, and CMV serostatus was not recorded for the donor. A peripheral blood sample was collected from each donor, and TCR beta sequencing was performed on peripheral blood mononuclear cells. Genomic DNA extraction from the blood cell samples was performed with the Qiagen DNeasy Blood Extraction Kit. Beyond this particular receptor, the publication reports: Some IMGT-functional V segments, including TRBV6-2 and TRBV6-3, could not be distinguished by the 87-base-pair reads and were therefore excluded. Three of the identified cytomegalovirus-associated TCR beta chains were confirmed in vitro to be specific for cytomegalovirus antigens. HLA typing was unavailable for some donors at each locus, so association tests used only the typed subset. Immune exposure information for the cohort was limited to CMV serostatus. The presence/absence analyses assumed that sequencing depth was roughly uniform across donors, and that assumption may not be true. A further reported finding was that TCR beta sequences accurately predicted the HLA-A and HLA-B alleles for most subjects in the first cohort. The classifier was reported to diagnose cytomegalovirus status with high specificity and sensitivity in both the original and validation cohorts. The authors suggested that the approach could potentially be extended to other disease states and immunological phenotypes. A later genetic analysis reported fewer N-insertions in productive TCRs among donors in an Asian-associated ancestry cluster than the roughly 620-donor mean. Most TCR sequences were seen in very few donors, while some public TCRs were found in many individuals. In an earlier analysis of approximately 590 of the donors, most TCR beta V segments were observed in productive rearrangements about 87% or about 30% of the time, broadly matching IMGT annotations. A later analysis reported that several top co-occurrence clusters appeared linked to parvovirus B19, influenza, CMV and Epstein-Barr virus. A cluster of highly shared sequence variants was judged likely to be a technical artifact of the sequencing pipeline. A later analysis associated around 16,000 TCR beta sequences with specific HLA alleles at a false discovery rate of 0.05. According to a later analysis, TCR association rates differed among HLA loci, with DRB1 alleles showing the most associated TCRs and HLA-C alleles showing the fewest. In the study, 164 TCR beta chains were listed as associated with cytomegalovirus. Assigning TCR associations to individual alleles was difficult when HLA alleles, especially DR and DQ, strongly co-occurred. V-gene and J-gene trimming of TCR beta chains was associated with a missense DCLRE1C variant in a later genetic analysis, and the association was replicated in an independent cohort. A later analysis found that HLA-associated TCR beta chains were more clonally expanded and had lower generation probabilities than equally common non-associated chains. In this cohort, only TCR beta chains were sequenced, and detectable features were limited by the absence of alpha or paired-chain data. Because counts were too low, more than 15 rarely observed V segments, including chromosome 9 orphons, were excluded from the earlier analysis of fewer than 650 of the donors. Linkage disequilibrium might explain the correlated functional status among segregating V segments, but an unknown experimental factor could not be excluded. According to a later analysis, most CMV-associated TCR beta chains appeared to be HLA-restricted, and the HLA associations seemed to be driven largely by CMV exposure.

To prepare the library, the immunoSEQ multiplex PCR assay was applied. For the multiplex PCR, a mixture combining 60 forward primers for TCR Vbeta segments and 13 reverse primers for TCR Jbeta segments was used. The CDR3 region of rearranged TCR beta genes was amplified from genomic DNA with a multiplex PCR assay. The amplified TCR beta libraries were sequenced on the Illumina HiSeq System as 87-base-pair reads. Per the source publication's procedure: In a later analysis, some 80 million unique TCR beta chains were counted across the 500 to 850 repertoires, and roughly 11 million of these chains were shared by at least two donors. Raw reads were error-corrected and collapsed into unique sequences with a nearest-neighbor algorithm that merged closely related sequences to remove PCR and sequencing errors. CDR3 sequences were aligned to IMGT reference sequences to assign V, D and J gene segments. For a sequence to be retained, a match of at least six nucleotides to both a V gene segment and a J gene segment was required. A rearrangement counted as productive if the CDR3 had no stop codons and remained in frame with V and J, and every other rearrangement counted as non-productive. Following IMGT convention, CDR3 was defined as the stretch from the second conserved V-encoded cysteine up to the conserved J-encoded phenylalanine. The earlier analysis of a few hundred of the donors excluded sequences that lacked an unambiguous match to a single V gene segment. In an earlier analysis of almost 600 of the donors, a V segment was called functional when productive rearrangements were above 56.7%, and segregating when the standard deviation between donors exceeded 5%. A statistical classification framework was built for diagnosing cytomegalovirus status from the catalog of TCR beta chain sequences. In a later analysis, TCR nucleotide sequences were compared against IMGT/GENE-DB human TR gene sequences so that V and J genes could be assigned. A later analysis assigned CDR3 sequences and most-parsimonious VDJ recombination scenarios with the TCRdist pipeline. In a later analysis, each TCR beta chain was defined by its CDR3 amino acid sequence together with its V-gene family, and reads without a unique V-gene family were excluded. A later analysis removed 592 highly shared, low-generation-probability nucleotide sequences to deal with suspected cross-contamination and a sequencing artifact. A later analysis calculated a clonal expansion index for each public chain from normalized within-repertoire ranks of inferred template counts. Generation probabilities in a later analysis came from a VDJ recombination model fitted to out-of-frame rearrangements, and those results were checked against IGoR. A later analysis scored TCR-TCR, TCR-HLA and TCR-CMV co-occurrence with hypergeometric tests, applying a repertoire-size bias correction to TCR pairs. A later analysis estimated false discovery rates by permuting HLA or CMV assignments 20 times. In a later analysis, co-occurring TCRs were grouped with DBSCAN, and TCRdist sequence similarity was added when clustering was performed within HLA-allele-positive subsets. Repertoires with fewer than 30,000 or more than 120,000 public chains, plus five repertoires with anomalous nucleotide sharing, were excluded from co-occurrence clustering. The immuneACCESS repertoire file appears here via TCRdb, limited to in-frame rearrangements. These files lack a portion of the clones; in checked studies, under half of the deficit traces to unresolved V genes, and the cause of the others is not known. That table is the source of V, J and clone size, and D and trimming were worked out from the DNA. The sample contains around 98,000 clones, around three quarters of them found a single time. The biggest ten clones account for 7% to 10% of the sample.

This receptor was identified in a human donor in good health. This chain joins TRBV5-1 to TRBJ2-7; TRBD1 is a weak D gene call, 6 bases matching. What was sequenced was PBMCs. The CDR3 reads as follows: CASRRDTSYEQYF. The DNA sequence is as follows: TGCGCCAGCAGACGGGACACCTCCTACGAGCAGTACTTC.